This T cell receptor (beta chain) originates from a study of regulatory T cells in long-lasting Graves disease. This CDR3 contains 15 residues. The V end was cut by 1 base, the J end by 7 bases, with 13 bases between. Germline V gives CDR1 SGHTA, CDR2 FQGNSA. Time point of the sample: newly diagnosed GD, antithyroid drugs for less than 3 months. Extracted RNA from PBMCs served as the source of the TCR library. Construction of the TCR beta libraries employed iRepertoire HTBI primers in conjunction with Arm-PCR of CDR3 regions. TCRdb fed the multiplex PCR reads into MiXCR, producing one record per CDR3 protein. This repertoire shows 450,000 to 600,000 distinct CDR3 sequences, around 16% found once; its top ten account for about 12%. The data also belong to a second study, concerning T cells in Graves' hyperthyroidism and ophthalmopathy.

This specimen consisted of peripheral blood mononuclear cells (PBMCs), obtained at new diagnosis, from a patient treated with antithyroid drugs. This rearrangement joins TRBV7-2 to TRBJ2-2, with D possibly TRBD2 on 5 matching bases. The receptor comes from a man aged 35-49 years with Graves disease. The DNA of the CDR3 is TGTGCCAGCAGCTTAGTGGTGGGAGAAAACGGGGAGCTGTTTTTT. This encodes CASSLVVGENGELFF.